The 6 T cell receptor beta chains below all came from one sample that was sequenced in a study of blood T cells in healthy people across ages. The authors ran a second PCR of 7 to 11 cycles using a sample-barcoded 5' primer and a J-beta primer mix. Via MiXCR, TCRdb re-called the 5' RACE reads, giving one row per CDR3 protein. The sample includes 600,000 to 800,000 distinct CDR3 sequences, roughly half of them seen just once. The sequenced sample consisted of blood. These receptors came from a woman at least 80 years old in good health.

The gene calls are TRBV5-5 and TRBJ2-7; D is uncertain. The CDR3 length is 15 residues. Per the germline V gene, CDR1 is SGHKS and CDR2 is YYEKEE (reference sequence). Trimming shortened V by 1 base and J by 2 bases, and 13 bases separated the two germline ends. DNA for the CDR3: TGTGCCAGCAGCTTGTACCTGAGAAAAACCTACGAGCAGTACTTC. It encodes CASSLYLRKTYEQYF.

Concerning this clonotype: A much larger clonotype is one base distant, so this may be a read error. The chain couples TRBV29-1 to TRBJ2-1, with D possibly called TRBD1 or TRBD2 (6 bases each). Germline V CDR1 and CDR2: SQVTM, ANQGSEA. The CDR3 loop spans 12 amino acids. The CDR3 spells CSVVRGVNGQFF. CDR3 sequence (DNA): TGCAGCGTTGTAAGGGGGGTCAATGGGCAGTTCTTC.

Here the CDR3 reads CASARGTTYEQYF. In DNA form, the CDR3 reads TGTGCCAGCGCCCGGGGTACCACCTACGAGCAGTACTTC. The chain couples TRBV4-2 to TRBJ2-7; D perhaps matches TRBD2 (5 bases). CDR1 is LGHNA and CDR2 is YNFKEQ in the germline V gene. The CDR3 runs to 13 residues. The ends were cut back, 8 bases at V and 2 bases at J, with 13 bases in the middle.

As DNA, the CDR3 is TGCGCCAGCAGCCGGGACGGAACCCAAGAGACCCAGTACTTC. It is translated as CASSRDGTQETQYF. This sequence joins TRBV5-1 and TRBJ2-5; tentatively, D is TRBD1 or TRBD2 (5 bases each). V was trimmed by 4 bases and J by 1 base, leaving 11 bases between them. The CDR3 is made up of 14 amino acids. Germline loops: CDR1 SGHRS, CDR2 YFSETQ.

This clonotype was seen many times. This CDR3 is CASSHNMRQGYGYTF. For the CDR3, the DNA is TGTGCCAGCAGTCATAATATGCGACAGGGCTATGGCTACACCTTC. The chain joins TRBV7-9 to TRBJ1-2, with 7 positions matching TRBD1. CDR1 SEHNR and CDR2 FQNEAQ come from the germline V gene (reference sequence). The CDR3 totals 15 residues. Trimming at V came to 6 bases and at J to 4 bases, leaving 11 bases not matched to a gene.

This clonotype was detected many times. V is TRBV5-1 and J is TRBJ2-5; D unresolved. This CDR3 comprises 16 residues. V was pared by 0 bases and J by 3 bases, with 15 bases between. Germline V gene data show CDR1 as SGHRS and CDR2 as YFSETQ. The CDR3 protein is CASSLDGYPSEETQYF. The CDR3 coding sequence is TGCGCCAGCAGCTTGGATGGGTACCCCTCCGAAGAGACCCAGTACTTC.